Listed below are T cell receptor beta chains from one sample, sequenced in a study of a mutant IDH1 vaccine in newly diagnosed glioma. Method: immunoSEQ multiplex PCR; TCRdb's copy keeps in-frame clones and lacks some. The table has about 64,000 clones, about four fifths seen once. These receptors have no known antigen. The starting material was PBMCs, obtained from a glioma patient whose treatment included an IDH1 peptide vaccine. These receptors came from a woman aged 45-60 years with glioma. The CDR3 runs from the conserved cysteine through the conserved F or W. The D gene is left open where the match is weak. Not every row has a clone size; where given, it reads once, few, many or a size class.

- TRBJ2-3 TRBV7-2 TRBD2 CASSFRRLAGGTDTQYF TGTGCCAGCAGCTTCCGAAGACTAGCGGGGGGCACAGATACGCAGTATTTT
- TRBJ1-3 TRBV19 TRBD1 CASRGTGGWNTIYF TGTGCCAGTAGGGGGACAGGCGGTTGGAACACCATATATTTT
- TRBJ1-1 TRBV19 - CASSIDRPNTEAFF TGTGCCAGTAGTATTGACAGACCGAACACTGAAGCTTTCTTT
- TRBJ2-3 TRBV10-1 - CASSESARDTQYF TGCGCCAGCAGTGAGTCAGCGCGAGATACGCAGTATTTT
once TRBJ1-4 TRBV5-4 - CASSLKEGRGEKLFF TGTGCCAGCAGCTTGAAAGAGGGGCGGGGTGAAAAACTGTTTTTT
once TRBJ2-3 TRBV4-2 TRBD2 CASSQDGAGGGSDTQYF TGTGCCAGCAGCCAAGATGGTGCCGGGGGGGGGTCAGATACGCAGTATTTT
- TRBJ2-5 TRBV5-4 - CASSLAGLQETQYF TGTGCCAGCAGCTTGGCCGGGCTACAAGAGACCCAGTACTTC
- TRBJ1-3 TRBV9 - CASSGIASSGNTIYF TGTGCCAGCAGCGGGATAGCGAGCTCTGGAAACACCATATATTTT
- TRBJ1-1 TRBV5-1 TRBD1 CASSLQTGTTEAFF TGCGCCAGCAGCTTGCAGACAGGGACCACTGAAGCTTTCTTT
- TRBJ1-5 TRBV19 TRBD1 CATTGQGRQPQHF TGTGCCACCACGGGACAGGGTAGACAGCCCCAGCATTTT
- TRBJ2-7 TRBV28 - CASSSGTPEQYF TGTGCCAGCAGTTCCGGGACACCCGAGCAGTACTTC
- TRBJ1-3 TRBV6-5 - CASSWVGASGNTIYF TGTGCCAGCAGTTGGGTGGGAGCCTCTGGAAACACCATATATTTT
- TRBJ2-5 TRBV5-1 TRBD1 CASSRTGGQETQYF TGCGCCAGCAGCCGGACAGGGGGCCAAGAGACCCAGTACTTC
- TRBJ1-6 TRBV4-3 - CASSQAVGAYNSPLHF TGCGCCAGCAGCCAAGCAGTCGGGGCCTATAATTCACCCCTCCACTTT
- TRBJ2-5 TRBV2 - CASSDGGETQYF TGTGCCAGCAGTGATGGTGGAGAGACCCAGTACTTC
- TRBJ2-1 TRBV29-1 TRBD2 CSVHRGGTEQFF TGCAGCGTTCATCGGGGGGGCACTGAGCAGTTCTTC
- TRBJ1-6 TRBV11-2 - CASSLGSSYNSPLHF TGTGCCAGCAGCTTAGGTAGCTCCTATAATTCACCCCTCCACTTT
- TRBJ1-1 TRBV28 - CASSLPTDPNTEAFF TGTGCCAGCAGCCTCCCGACAGACCCTAACACTGAAGCTTTCTTT
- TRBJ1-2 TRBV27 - CASKQQTTAGGYTF TGTGCCAGCAAACAGCAGACCACCGCGGGCGGCTACACCTTC
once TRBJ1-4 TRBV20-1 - CSAKMGEKLFF TGCAGTGCCAAAATGGGGGAAAAACTGTTTTTT
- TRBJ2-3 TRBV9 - CASSVGLTVDTQYF TGTGCCAGCAGCGTAGGGTTAACCGTAGATACGCAGTATTTT
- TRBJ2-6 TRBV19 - CASRRGANVLTF TGTGCCAGTAGGCGGGGGGCCAACGTCCTGACTTTC
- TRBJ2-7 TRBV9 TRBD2 CASSAGLATEQYF TGTGCCAGCAGCGCCGGACTAGCTACGGAGCAGTACTTC
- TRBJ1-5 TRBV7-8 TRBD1 CASSLRQGGSQPQHF TGTGCCAGCAGCCTACGACAGGGAGGAAGTCAGCCCCAGCATTTT
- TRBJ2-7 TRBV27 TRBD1 CASSLGQRLYEQYF TGTGCCAGCAGTTTGGGACAGCGACTCTACGAGCAGTACTTC
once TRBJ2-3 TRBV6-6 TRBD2 CASSRLAGGNADTQYF TGTGCCAGCAGTCGACTAGCGGGGGGTAATGCAGATACGCAGTATTTT
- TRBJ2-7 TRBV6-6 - CASSYSNVQEWYEQYF TGTGCCAGCAGTTACTCGAACGTCCAGGAGTGGTACGAGCAGTACTTC
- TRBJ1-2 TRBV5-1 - CASSLGALGYTF TGCGCCAGCAGCTTGGGGGCTCTTGGCTACACCTTC
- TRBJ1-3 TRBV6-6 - CASRTEGNTIYF TGTGCCAGCAGGACAGAAGGAAACACCATATATTTT
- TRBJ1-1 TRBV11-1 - CASSLRRRDSTEAFF TGTGCCAGCAGCCTACGAAGGAGGGATAGCACTGAAGCTTTCTTT
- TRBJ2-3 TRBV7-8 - CASSSAPGVTQYF TGTGCCAGCAGCTCAGCGCCGGGAGTTACGCAGTATTTT
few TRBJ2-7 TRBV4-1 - CASSQDPKTGYEQYF TGCGCCAGCAGCCAAGATCCGAAGACAGGCTACGAGCAGTACTTC
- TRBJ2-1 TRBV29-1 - CSVGRGGDEQFF TGCAGCGTTGGGAGGGGCGGCGATGAGCAGTTCTTC
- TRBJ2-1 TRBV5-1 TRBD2 CASSPSGGYNEQFF TGCGCCAGCAGCCCTAGCGGGGGATACAATGAGCAGTTCTTC
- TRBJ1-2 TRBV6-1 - CASSWEANYGYTF TGTGCCAGCAGTTGGGAAGCTAACTATGGCTACACCTTC
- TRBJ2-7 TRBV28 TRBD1 CASTLGAGGRNYEQYF TGTGCCAGCACCCTGGGGGCAGGGGGCCGTAACTACGAGCAGTACTTC
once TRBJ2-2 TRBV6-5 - CASSSSPGLAVGELFF TGTGCCAGCAGTTCGTCCCCGGGACTGGCGGTCGGGGAGCTGTTTTTT
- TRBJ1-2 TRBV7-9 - CASSPQLREGLNYGYTF TGTGCCAGCAGCCCCCAGCTAAGAGAGGGCCTAAACTATGGCTACACCTTC
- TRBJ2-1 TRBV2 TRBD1 CASSERTGSSYNEQFF TGTGCCAGCAGTGAAAGGACAGGGAGCTCCTACAATGAGCAGTTCTTC
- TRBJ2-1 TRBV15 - CATSRDQASSYNEQFF TGTGCCACCAGCAGAGATCAGGCCTCCTCCTACAATGAGCAGTTCTTC